The sample holds a few counts of the clone carrying this T cell receptor beta chain. Its antigen is still unknown. The CDR3 length is 16 residues. J was trimmed by 6 bases and V by 2 bases; bases with no gene match: 11. CDR1 is MNHNY and CDR2 is SVGAGI in the germline V gene (reference sequence). These data originate in a study of cytomegalovirus exposure and HLA in healthy donors. Study-wide findings and caveats: Earlier results showed most TCR beta V segments being productive about 87% or about 30% of the time.

Use of 60 Vbeta and 13 Jbeta primers characterized the PCR. TCRdb's table, derived via immunoSEQ multiplex PCR, lists solely in-frame clones and lacks some. The table lists approximately 80,000 clones, about 69% of them singletons. The sequencing sample was made of PBMCs. This sequence originates from a woman in her forties in good health and CMV-seropositive. V is TRBV6-6 and J is TRBJ1-1; 8 nucleotides align to TRBD1. The CDR3 spells CASSYADRALSAEAFF. CDR3 sequence (DNA): TGTGCCAGCAGTTACGCGGACAGGGCACTGTCGGCTGAAGCTTTCTTT.